This entry is about one T cell receptor (beta chain). The antigen is not known. V trimming: 4 bases; J trimming: 8 bases; junction bases outside the gene matches: 3. Per germline, CDR1 SGHNT and CDR2 YYREEE (reference sequence). This CDR3 has 13 amino acids. Use of 60 Vbeta and 13 Jbeta primers characterized the PCR. TCRdb's table, derived via immunoSEQ multiplex PCR, lists solely in-frame clones and lacks some. The sample includes about 130,000 clones, 77% seen only once; the top ten take roughly 12%. The sample belongs to a study of cytomegalovirus exposure and HLA in healthy donors. General observations from the study: The authors considered a cluster of highly shared sequence variants likely to be a sequencing artifact. Many donors shared some public TCRs, even though most TCR sequences were rare. Associated with cytomegalovirus, according to the listing, were 150 to 200 TCR beta chains.

Material: PBMCs. The TCR originated in a middle-aged woman in good health and CMV-seropositive. The rearrangement joins TRBV5-4 to TRBJ2-1; 10 nucleotides match TRBD2. CDR3 amino acids: CASSLAGVHEQFF. As DNA, the CDR3 is TGTGCCAGCAGCCTAGCGGGAGTCCATGAGCAGTTCTTC.